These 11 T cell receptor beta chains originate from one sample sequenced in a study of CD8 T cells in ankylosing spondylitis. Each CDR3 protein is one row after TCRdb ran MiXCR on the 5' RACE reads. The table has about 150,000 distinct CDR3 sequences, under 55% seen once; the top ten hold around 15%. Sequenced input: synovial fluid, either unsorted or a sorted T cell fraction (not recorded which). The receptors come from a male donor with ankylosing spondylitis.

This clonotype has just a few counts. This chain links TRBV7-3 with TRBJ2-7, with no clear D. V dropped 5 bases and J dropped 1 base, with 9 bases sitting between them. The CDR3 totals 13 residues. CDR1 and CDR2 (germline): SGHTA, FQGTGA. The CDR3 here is CASSPDASYEQYF. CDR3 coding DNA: TGTGCCAGCAGCCCCGACGCTTCCTACGAGCAGTACTTC.

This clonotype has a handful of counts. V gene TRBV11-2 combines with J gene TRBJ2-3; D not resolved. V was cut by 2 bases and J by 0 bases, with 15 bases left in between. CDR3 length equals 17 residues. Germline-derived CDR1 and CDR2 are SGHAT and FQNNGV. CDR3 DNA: TGTGCCAGCAGCTTATCTCCTCCTGAGTCTAGCACAGATACGCAGTATTTT. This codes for CASSLSPPESSTDTQYF. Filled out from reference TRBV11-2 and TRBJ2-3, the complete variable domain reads EAGVAQSPRYKIIEKRQSVAFWCNPISGHATLYWYQQILGQGPKLLIQFQNNGVVDDSQLPKDRFSAERLKGVDSTLKIQPAKLEDSAVYLCASSLSPPESSTDTQYFGPGTRLTVL.

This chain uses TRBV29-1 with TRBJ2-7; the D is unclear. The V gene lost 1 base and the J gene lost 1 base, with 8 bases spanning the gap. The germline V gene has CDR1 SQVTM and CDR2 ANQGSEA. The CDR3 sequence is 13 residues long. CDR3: CSVEGGRSYEQYF. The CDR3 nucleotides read TGCAGCGTTGAAGGTGGTAGGTCCTACGAGCAGTACTTC.

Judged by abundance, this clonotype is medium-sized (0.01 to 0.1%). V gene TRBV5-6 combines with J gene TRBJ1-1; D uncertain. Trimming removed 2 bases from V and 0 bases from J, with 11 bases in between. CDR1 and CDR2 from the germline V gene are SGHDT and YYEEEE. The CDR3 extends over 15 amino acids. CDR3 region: CASSFRAGMNTEAFF. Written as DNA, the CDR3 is TGTGCCAGCAGCTTTAGGGCAGGTATGAACACTGAAGCTTTCTTT.

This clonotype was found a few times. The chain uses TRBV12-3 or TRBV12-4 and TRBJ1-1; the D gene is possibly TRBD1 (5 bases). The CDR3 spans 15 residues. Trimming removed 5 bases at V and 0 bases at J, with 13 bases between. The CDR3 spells CASSPGGGVNTEAFF. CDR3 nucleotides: TGTGCCAGCAGTCCCGGCGGGGGGGTGAACACTGAAGCTTTCTTT.

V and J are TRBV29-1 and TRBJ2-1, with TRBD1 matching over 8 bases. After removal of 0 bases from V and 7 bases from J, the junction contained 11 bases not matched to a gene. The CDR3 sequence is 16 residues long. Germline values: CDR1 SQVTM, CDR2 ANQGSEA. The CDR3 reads CSVEEEWQGARNEQFF. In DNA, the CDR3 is TGCAGCGTTGAAGAGGAGTGGCAGGGGGCTAGGAATGAGCAGTTCTTC.

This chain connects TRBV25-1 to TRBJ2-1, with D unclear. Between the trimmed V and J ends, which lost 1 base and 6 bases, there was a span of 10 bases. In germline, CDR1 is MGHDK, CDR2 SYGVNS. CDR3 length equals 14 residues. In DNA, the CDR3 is TGTGCCAGCAGTGAATTTTTCGGAAGCAATGAGCAGTTCTTC. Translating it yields CASSEFFGSNEQFF.

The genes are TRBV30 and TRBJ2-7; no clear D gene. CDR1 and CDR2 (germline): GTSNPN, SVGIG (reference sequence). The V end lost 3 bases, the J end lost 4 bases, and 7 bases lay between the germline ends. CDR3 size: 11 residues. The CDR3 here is CAWRIAYEQYF. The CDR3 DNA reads TGTGCCTGGAGAATAGCTTACGAGCAGTACTTC.

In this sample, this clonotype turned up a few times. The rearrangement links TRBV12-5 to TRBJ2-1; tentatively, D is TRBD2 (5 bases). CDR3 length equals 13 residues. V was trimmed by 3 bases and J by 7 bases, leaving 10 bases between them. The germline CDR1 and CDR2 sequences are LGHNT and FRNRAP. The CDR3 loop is CASGFFLANEQFF. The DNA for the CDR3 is TGTGCTAGTGGTTTCTTTCTAGCTAATGAGCAGTTCTTC.

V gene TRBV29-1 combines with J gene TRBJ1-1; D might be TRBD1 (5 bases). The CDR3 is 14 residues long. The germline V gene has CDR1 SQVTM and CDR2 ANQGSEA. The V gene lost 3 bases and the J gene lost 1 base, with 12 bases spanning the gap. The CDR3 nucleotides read TGCAGCGTTGAGGGGGTCGTGGCGAACACTGAAGCTTTCTTT. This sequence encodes CSVEGVVANTEAFF.

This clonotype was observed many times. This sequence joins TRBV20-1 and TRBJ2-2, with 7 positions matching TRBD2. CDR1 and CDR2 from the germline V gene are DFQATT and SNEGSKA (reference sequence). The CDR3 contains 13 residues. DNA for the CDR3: TGCGGGGGGGAGAGTACGAACACCGGGGAGCTGTTTTTT. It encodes CGGESTNTGELFF.